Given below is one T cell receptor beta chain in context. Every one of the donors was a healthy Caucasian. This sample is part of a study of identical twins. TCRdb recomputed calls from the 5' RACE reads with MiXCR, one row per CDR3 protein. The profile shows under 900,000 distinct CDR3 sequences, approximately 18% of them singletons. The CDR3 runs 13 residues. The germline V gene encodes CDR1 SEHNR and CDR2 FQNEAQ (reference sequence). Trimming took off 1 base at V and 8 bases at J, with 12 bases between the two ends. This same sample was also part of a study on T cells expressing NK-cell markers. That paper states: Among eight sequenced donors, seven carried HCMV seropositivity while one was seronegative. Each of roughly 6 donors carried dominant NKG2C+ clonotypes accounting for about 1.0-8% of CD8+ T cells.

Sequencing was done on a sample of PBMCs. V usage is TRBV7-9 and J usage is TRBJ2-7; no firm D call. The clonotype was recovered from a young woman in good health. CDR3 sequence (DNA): TGTGCCAGCAGCTTAGGGACGCCTTCGAAGCAGTACTTC. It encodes CASSLGTPSKQYF.